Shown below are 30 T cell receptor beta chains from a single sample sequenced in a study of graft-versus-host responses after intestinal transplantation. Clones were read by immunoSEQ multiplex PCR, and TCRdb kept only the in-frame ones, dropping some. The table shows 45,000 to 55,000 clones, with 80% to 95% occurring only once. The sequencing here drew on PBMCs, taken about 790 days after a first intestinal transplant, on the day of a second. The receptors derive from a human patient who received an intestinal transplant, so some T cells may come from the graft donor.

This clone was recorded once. CDR3 DNA: TGTGCCAGCAGGACGGACCTTTACGAGCAGTACTTC. Protein: CASRTDLYEQYF. The chain links TRBV28 to TRBJ2-7; D unclear. CDR1 MDHEN and CDR2 SYDVKM come from the germline V gene. V dropped 6 bases and J dropped 4 bases, with 10 bases sitting between them. This CDR3 is 12 amino acids long.

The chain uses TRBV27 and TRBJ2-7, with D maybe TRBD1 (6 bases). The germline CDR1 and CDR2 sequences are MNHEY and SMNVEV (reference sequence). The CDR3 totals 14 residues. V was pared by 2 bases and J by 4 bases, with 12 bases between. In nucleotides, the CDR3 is TGTGCCAGCAGTTTAGAAGGGGGTAGGTACGAGCAGTACTTC. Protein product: CASSLEGGRYEQYF.

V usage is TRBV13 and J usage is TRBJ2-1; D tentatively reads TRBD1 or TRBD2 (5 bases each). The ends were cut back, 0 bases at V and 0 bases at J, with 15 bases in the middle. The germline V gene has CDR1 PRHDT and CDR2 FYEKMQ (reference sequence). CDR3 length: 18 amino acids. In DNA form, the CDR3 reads TGTGCCAGCAGCTTAGGGGGGACCGCTGGCGGCTCCTACAATGAGCAGTTCTTC. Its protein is CASSLGGTAGGSYNEQFF.

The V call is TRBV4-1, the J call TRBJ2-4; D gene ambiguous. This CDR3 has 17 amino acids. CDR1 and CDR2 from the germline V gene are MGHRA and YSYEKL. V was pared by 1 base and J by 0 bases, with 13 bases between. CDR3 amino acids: CASSQVGDTVAKNIQYF. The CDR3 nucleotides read TGCGCCAGCAGCCAAGTTGGGGATACCGTAGCCAAAAACATTCAGTACTTC.

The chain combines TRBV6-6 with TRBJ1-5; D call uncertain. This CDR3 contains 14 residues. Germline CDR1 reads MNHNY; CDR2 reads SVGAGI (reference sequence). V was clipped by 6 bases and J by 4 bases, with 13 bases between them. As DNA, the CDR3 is TGTGCCAGCAGCCGCGGACGGCAAAATCAGCCCCAGCATTTT. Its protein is CASSRGRQNQPQHF.

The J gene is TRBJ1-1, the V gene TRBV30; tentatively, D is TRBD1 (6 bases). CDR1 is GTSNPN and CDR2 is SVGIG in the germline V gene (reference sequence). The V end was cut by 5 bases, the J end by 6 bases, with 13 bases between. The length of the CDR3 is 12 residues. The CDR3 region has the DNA TGTGCCTGGGCCCCCGGGACACCTGAAGCTTTCTTT. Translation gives CAWAPGTPEAFF.

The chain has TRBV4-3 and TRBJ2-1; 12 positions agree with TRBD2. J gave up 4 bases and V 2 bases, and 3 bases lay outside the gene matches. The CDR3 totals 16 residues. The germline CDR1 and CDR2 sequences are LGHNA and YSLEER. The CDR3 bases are TGCGCCAGCAGCCAAAGGACTAGCGGGGAATACAATGAGCAGTTCTTC. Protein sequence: CASSQRTSGEYNEQFF.

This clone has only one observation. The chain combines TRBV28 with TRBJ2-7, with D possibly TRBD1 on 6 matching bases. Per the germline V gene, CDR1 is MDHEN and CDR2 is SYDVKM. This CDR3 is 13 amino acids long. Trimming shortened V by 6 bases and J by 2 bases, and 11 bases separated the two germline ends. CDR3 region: CASRSGAPYEQYF. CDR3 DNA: TGTGCCAGCAGGTCAGGGGCGCCCTACGAGCAGTACTTC.

The CDR3 protein is CASSLDPADTQYF. The DNA of the CDR3 is TGTGCCAGCAGCTTGGACCCCGCAGATACGCAGTATTTT. The chain links TRBV5-4 to TRBJ2-3; D is unclear. Trimming shortened V by 0 bases and J by 4 bases, and 6 bases separated the two germline ends. The CDR3 is 13 residues long. CDR1 SGHNT and CDR2 YYREEE come from the germline V gene (reference sequence).

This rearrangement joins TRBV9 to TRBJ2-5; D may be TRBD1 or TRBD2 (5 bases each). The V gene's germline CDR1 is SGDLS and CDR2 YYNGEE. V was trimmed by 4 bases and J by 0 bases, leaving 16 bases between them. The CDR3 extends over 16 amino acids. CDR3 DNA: TGTGCCAGCAGCACGAACCGGGACCGCAACCAAGAGACCCAGTACTTC. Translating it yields CASSTNRDRNQETQYF.

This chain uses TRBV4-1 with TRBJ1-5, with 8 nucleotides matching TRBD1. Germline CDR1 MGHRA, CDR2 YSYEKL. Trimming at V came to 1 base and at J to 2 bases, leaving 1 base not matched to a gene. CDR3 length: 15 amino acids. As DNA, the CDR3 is TGCGCCAGCAGCCAAGCGACAGGGGGCAATCAGCCCCAGCATTTT. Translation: CASSQATGGNQPQHF.

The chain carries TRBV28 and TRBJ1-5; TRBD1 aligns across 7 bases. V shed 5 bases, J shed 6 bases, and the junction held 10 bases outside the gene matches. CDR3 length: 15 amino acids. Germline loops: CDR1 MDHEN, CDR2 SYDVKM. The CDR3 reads CASSIQGRVLQPQHF. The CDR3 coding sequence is TGTGCCAGCAGTATACAGGGGCGGGTACTTCAGCCCCAGCATTTT.

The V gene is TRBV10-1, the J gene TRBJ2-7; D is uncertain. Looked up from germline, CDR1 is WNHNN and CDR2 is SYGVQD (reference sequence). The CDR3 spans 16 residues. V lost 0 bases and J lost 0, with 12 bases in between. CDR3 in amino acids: CASSESTAATSYEQYF. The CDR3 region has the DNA TGCGCCAGCAGTGAGTCGACGGCCGCAACCTCCTACGAGCAGTACTTC.

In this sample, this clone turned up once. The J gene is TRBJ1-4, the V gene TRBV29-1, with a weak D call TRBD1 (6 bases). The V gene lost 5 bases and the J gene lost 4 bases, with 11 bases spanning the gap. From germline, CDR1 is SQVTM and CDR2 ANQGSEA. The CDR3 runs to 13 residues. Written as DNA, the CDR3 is TGCAGCGTTATTGGACAGATTAATGAAAAACTGTTTTTT. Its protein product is CSVIGQINEKLFF.

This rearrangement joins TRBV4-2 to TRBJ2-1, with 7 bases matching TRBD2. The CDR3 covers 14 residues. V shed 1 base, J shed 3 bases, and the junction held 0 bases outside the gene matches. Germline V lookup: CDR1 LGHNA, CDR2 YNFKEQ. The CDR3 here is CASSQGGGYNEQFF. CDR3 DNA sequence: TGTGCCAGCAGCCAAGGGGGGGGCTACAATGAGCAGTTCTTC.

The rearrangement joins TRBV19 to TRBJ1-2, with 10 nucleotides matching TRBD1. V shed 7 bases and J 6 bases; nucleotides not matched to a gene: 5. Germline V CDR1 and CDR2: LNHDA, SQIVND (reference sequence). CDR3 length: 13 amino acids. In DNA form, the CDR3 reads TGTGCCAGTAATTCCGGGACAGGGGATGGCTACACCTTC. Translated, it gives CASNSGTGDGYTF.

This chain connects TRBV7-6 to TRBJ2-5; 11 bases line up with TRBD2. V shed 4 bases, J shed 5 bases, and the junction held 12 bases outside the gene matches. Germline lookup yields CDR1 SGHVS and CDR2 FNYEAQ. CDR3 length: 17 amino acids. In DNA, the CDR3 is TGTGCCAGCAGCTCACGACTAGCGGGAAGGGGGGCGGAGACCCAGTACTTC. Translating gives CASSSRLAGRGAETQYF.

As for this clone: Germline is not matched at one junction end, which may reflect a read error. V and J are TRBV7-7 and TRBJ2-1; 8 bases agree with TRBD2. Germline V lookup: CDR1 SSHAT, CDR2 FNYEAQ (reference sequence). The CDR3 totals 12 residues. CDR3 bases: TGTGCTAGCAGCCTAAGCGGGGGTGAGCAGTTCTTC. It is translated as CASSLSGGEQFF.

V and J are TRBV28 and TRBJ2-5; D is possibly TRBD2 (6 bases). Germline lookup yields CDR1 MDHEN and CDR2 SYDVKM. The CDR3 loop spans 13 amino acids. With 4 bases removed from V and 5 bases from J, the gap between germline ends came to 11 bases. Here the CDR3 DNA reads TGTGCCAGCAGTTGGGGACGGGAGGAGACCCAGTACTTC. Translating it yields CASSWGREETQYF.

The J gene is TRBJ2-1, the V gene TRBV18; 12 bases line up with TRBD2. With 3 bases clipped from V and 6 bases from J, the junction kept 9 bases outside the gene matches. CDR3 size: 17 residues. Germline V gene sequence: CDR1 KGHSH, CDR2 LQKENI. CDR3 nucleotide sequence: TGTGCCAGCTCACCCCCCGGGCTAGCGGGAGGGCCCAATGAGCAGTTCTTC. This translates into CASSPPGLAGGPNEQFF.

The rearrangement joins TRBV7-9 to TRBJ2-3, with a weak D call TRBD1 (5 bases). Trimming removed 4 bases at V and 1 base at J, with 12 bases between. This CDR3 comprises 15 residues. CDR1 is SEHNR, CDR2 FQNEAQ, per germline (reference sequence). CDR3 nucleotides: TGTGCCAGCAGCTCTACAGGATATGGCACAGATACGCAGTATTTT. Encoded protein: CASSSTGYGTDTQYF.

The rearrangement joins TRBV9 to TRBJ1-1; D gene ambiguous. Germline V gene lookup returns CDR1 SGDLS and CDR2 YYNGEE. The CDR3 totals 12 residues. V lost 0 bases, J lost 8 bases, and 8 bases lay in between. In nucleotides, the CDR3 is TGTGCCAGCAGCGTAGGTGGCAGGGAAGCTTTCTTT. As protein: CASSVGGREAFF. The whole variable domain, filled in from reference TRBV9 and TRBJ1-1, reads DSGVTQTPKHLITATGQRVTLRCSPRSGDLSVYWYQQSLDQGLQFLIQYYNGEERAKGNILERFSAQQFPDLHSELNLSSLELGDSALYFCASSVGGREAFFGQGTRLTVV.

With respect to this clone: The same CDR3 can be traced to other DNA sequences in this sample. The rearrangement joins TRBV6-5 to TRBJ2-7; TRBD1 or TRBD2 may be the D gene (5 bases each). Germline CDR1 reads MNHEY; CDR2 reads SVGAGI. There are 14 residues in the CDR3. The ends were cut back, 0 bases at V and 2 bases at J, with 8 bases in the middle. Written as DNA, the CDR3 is TGTGCCAGCAGTTACTCGGGACGGACCTACGAGCAGTACTTC. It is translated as CASSYSGRTYEQYF.

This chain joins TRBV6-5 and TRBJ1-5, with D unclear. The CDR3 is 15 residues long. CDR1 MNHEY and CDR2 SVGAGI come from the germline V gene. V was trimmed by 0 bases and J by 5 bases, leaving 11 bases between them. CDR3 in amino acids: CASSYSGGPHQPQHF. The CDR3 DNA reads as TGTGCCAGCAGTTACTCGGGAGGGCCCCATCAGCCCCAGCATTTT.

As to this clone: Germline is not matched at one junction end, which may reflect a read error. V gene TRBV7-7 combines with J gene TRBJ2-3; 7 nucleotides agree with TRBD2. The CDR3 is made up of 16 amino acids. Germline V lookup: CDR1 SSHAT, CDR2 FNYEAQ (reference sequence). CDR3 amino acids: CASSLGREPLTDTQYF. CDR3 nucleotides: TGTGCTAGCAGCTTAGGGCGGGAGCCTCTCACAGATACGCAGTATTTT.

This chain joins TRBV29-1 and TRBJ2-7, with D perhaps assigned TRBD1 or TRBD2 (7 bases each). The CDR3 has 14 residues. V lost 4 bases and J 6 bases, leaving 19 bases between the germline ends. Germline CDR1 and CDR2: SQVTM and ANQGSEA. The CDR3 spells CSVALGTVAGEQYF. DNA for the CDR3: TGCAGCGTTGCCCTCGGGACAGTAGCGGGCGAGCAGTACTTC.

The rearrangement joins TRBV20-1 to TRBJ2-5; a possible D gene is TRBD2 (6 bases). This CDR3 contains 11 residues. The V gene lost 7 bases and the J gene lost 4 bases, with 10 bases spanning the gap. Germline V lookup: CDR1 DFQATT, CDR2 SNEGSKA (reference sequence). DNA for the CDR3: TGCAGTGGGGAAGCGGGAGAGACCCAGTACTTC. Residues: CSGEAGETQYF.

CDR3 in amino acids: CASSEARRITAYEQYF. The CDR3 DNA reads as TGTGCCAGCAGTGAAGCGCGAAGGATCACAGCCTACGAGCAGTACTTC. This chain joins TRBV6-1 and TRBJ2-7; D ambiguous. From germline, CDR1 is MNHNS and CDR2 SASEGT. The V end was cut by 0 bases, the J end by 2 bases, with 14 bases between. There are 16 residues in the CDR3.

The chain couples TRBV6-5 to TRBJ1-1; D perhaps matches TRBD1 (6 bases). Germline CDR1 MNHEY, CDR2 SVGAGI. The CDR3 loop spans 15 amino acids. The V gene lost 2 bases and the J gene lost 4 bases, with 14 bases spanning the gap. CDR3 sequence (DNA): TGTGCCAGCAGTTACGGGGGCCAGAGGCCCACTGAAGCTTTCTTT. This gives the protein CASSYGGQRPTEAFF.

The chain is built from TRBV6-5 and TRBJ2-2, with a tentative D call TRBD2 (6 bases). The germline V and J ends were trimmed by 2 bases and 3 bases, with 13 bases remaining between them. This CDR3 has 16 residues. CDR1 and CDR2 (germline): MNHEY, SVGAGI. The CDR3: CASSYRRLGYTGELFF. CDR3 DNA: TGTGCCAGCAGTTACAGGAGACTAGGGTACACCGGGGAGCTGTTTTTT.